A single sample gave rise to the 31 T cell receptor beta chains below, sequenced in a study of shared T cell receptors in the human thymus. Measured with immunoSEQ multiplex PCR; TCRdb has only the in-frame clones, and not every one. The sample includes a few hundred thousand clones, over 90% of them seen just once. Sequenced input: thymocytes. The receptor set was obtained from a human donor.

The J gene is TRBJ2-1, the V gene TRBV7-9; D unresolved. Germline CDR1 SEHNR, CDR2 FQNEAQ (reference sequence). V dropped 6 bases and J dropped 0 bases, with 9 bases sitting between them. This CDR3 comprises 14 residues. The CDR3 DNA is TGTGCCAGCAGACCTTTTAGCTCCTACAATGAGCAGTTCTTC. Translating it yields CASRPFSSYNEQFF.

This rearrangement joins TRBV7-9 to TRBJ1-1; maybe TRBD1 (5 bases). The V and J ends lost 5 bases and 0 bases respectively, with 16 bases between them. The CDR3 has 16 residues. Looked up from germline, CDR1 is SEHNR and CDR2 is FQNEAQ (reference sequence). The CDR3 reads CASSRNRGVMNTEAFF. CDR3 in DNA: TGTGCCAGCAGCCGGAACCGGGGGGTCATGAACACTGAAGCTTTCTTT.

The J gene is TRBJ2-1, the V gene TRBV19; perhaps TRBD2 as D (5 bases). The CDR3 spans 15 residues. V lost 1 base and J 3 bases, leaving 10 bases between the germline ends. Germline V gene sequence: CDR1 LNHDA, CDR2 SQIVND (reference sequence). CDR3 residues: CASSIVETIYNEQFF. In DNA form, the CDR3 reads TGTGCCAGTAGTATAGTGGAGACTATCTACAATGAGCAGTTCTTC.

The genes are TRBV19 and TRBJ1-3; tentatively, D is TRBD1 (5 bases). The V end lost 6 bases, the J end lost 4 bases, and 10 bases lay between the germline ends. This CDR3 has 13 amino acids. Germline V gene data show CDR1 as LNHDA and CDR2 as SQIVND (reference sequence). The DNA of the CDR3 is TGTGCCAGTAGCCAGGGTATCGGAAACACCATATATTTT. Its protein is CASSQGIGNTIYF.

This chain connects TRBV5-1 to TRBJ2-5, with TRBD2 identical over 14 bases. The DNA end is a closer match to TRBJ2-7, so the J assignment may be wrong. The CDR3 sequence is 16 residues long. CDR1 SGHRS and CDR2 YFSETQ come from the germline V gene. The CDR3 DNA reads as TGCGCCAGCAGCTCCACCGGGACTAGCGGGAGATACGAGCAGTACTTC. Translating it yields CASSSTGTSGRYEQYF.

CDR3 in DNA: TGTGCATCGGACGGAGGGGCCGAATATAGCAATCAGCCCCAGCATTTT. Its protein is CASDGGAEYSNQPQHF. V is TRBV30 and J is TRBJ1-5; a possible D gene is TRBD1 (5 bases). This CDR3 has 16 amino acids. Germline V CDR1 and CDR2: GTSNPN, SVGIG (reference sequence).

J is TRBJ2-7 and V is TRBV7-9, with 8 bases matching TRBD1. With V trimmed by 0 bases and J by 4 bases, 8 bases remained unmatched. The length of the CDR3 is 16 residues. Germline CDR1 reads SEHNR; CDR2 reads FQNEAQ (reference sequence). The CDR3 is CASSLASPRTGYEQYF. The CDR3 DNA reads TGTGCCAGCAGCTTAGCGTCCCCTCGGACAGGGTACGAGCAGTACTTC.

This chain uses TRBV4-1 with TRBJ2-5, with TRBD1 identical over 10 bases. CDR3 length: 16 residues. Per the germline V gene, CDR1 is MGHRA and CDR2 is YSYEKL. The junction had 6 bases not matched to a gene; V was cut back by 0 bases and J by 5 bases. The CDR3: CASSQDRDRGRETQYF. CDR3 in DNA: TGCGCCAGCAGCCAAGACCGTGACAGGGGGCGGGAGACCCAGTACTTC.

V usage is TRBV14 and J usage is TRBJ1-3; D not certain. There are 17 residues in the CDR3. V dropped 5 bases and J dropped 0 bases, with 17 bases sitting between them. CDR1 is SGHDN, CDR2 FVKESK, per germline. CDR3 sequence: CASSARPRKTSGNTIYF. CDR3 coding DNA: TGTGCCAGCAGCGCCCGTCCGAGGAAGACCTCTGGAAACACCATATATTTT.

This chain joins TRBV4-1 and TRBJ2-7; 7 positions match TRBD2. The CDR3 is 14 amino acids. Germline V CDR1 and CDR2: MGHRA, YSYEKL. J lost 5 bases, V lost 4 bases, and 8 bases had no gene match. The CDR3 reads CASSLAGRFDEQYF. DNA of the CDR3: TGCGCCAGCAGCCTAGCCGGGAGGTTTGACGAGCAGTACTTC.

The chain employs TRBV7-2 and TRBJ2-7, with 9 bases aligning to TRBD2. Germline V lookup: CDR1 SGHTA, CDR2 FQGNSA. The CDR3 covers 15 residues. The V gene end was trimmed by 1 base and the J gene end by 4 bases; junction bases not matched to a gene: 5. The CDR3 nucleotides read TGTGCCAGCAGCTTAGACCTAGCGGGAACATACGAGCAGTACTTC. This sequence encodes CASSLDLAGTYEQYF.

This chain links TRBV4-1 with TRBJ1-2, with a weak D call TRBD1 (5 bases). Germline loops: CDR1 MGHRA, CDR2 YSYEKL. The CDR3 loop spans 14 amino acids. V was clipped by 2 bases and J by 3 bases, with 10 bases between them. CDR3 in amino acids: CASSQMGQYYGYTF. As DNA, the CDR3 is TGCGCCAGCAGCCAAATGGGGCAGTACTATGGCTACACCTTC.

This clone has a single count. The chain couples TRBV5-8 to TRBJ2-2, with 7 positions matching TRBD1. In germline, CDR1 is SGHTS, CDR2 YDEGEE. The ends lost 2 bases at V and 2 bases at J; junction bases unmatched: 6. The CDR3 is 16 residues long. CDR3 in amino acids: CASSFHDRANTGELFF. CDR3 bases: TGTGCCAGCAGCTTTCATGACAGGGCAAACACCGGGGAGCTGTTTTTT.

This chain connects TRBV27 to TRBJ2-7, with D perhaps matching TRBD1 or TRBD2 (5 bases each). The germline V gene encodes CDR1 MNHEY and CDR2 SMNVEV (reference sequence). There are 15 residues in the CDR3. Between the trimmed V and J ends, which lost 8 bases and 2 bases, there was a span of 19 bases. CDR3 amino acids: CASWIPGHQPYEQYF. DNA for the CDR3: TGTGCCAGCTGGATTCCGGGGCACCAACCCTACGAGCAGTACTTC.

The gene calls are TRBV7-2 and TRBJ2-7; 15 bases line up with TRBD2. V gave up 5 bases and J gave up 6 bases; unmatched junction bases: 11. The length of the CDR3 is 17 residues. Germline CDR1 reads SGHTA; CDR2 reads FQGNSA. The CDR3 DNA is TGTGCCAGCAGCCGTCACCTCGGGACTAGCGGGAGGAGCGAGCAGTACTTC. This gives the protein CASSRHLGTSGRSEQYF.

This chain links TRBV7-9 with TRBJ1-1, with 7 nucleotides matching TRBD1. V dropped 5 bases and J dropped 0; count of bases not matched to a gene: 9. CDR3 size: 16 residues. Germline V gene data show CDR1 as SEHNR and CDR2 as FQNEAQ (reference sequence). In DNA form, the CDR3 reads TGTGCCAGCAGCGAGGACAGGTTGATAATGAACACTGAAGCTTTCTTT. Its translation: CASSEDRLIMNTEAFF.

The chain is built from TRBV30 and TRBJ1-5; TRBD1 matches at 7 bases. This CDR3 comprises 14 residues. V dropped 2 bases and J dropped 4; count of bases not matched to a gene: 5. The germline CDR1 and CDR2 sequences are GTSNPN and SVGIG (reference sequence). The CDR3 here is CAWSYRGWNQPQHF. In nucleotides, the CDR3 is TGTGCCTGGAGTTACAGGGGCTGGAATCAGCCCCAGCATTTT.

The chain employs TRBV25-1 and TRBJ2-1, with 7 bases lining up with TRBD2. V lost 8 bases, J lost 4 bases, and 11 bases stayed unmatched. The CDR3 contains 15 residues. Germline V lookup: CDR1 MGHDK, CDR2 SYGVNS. In DNA form, the CDR3 reads TGTGCCAGCGGGGCTGGGTGGCGGGAGTACAATGAGCAGTTCTTC. Translation: CASGAGWREYNEQFF.

The CDR3 spells CASSPPRYTGELFF. The CDR3 nucleotides are TGTGCCAGCAGTCCACCCAGATACACCGGGGAGCTGTTTTTT. The gene calls are TRBV28 and TRBJ2-2; unclear D gene. This CDR3 has 14 amino acids. Germline V CDR1 and CDR2: MDHEN, SYDVKM. Trimming took off 5 bases at V and 3 bases at J, with 10 bases between the two ends.

The rearrangement links TRBV5-8 to TRBJ2-1; perhaps TRBD1 as D (6 bases). CDR1 and CDR2 from the germline V gene are SGHTS and YDEGEE. V dropped 0 bases and J dropped 8 bases, with 24 bases sitting between them. The CDR3 runs 18 residues. The CDR3 is CASSLGLPWGLMFDEQFF. The CDR3 DNA reads TGTGCCAGCAGCTTGGGTCTGCCATGGGGGCTAATGTTCGATGAGCAGTTCTTC.

CDR3 region: CASSQDGAGVYNEQFF. In nucleotides, the CDR3 is TGCGCCAGCAGCCAAGATGGGGCGGGAGTTTACAATGAGCAGTTCTTC. The J gene is TRBJ2-1, the V gene TRBV4-1; the match to TRBD2 covers 7 bases. CDR1 and CDR2 from the germline V gene are MGHRA and YSYEKL. The length of the CDR3 is 16 residues. The J segment lost 4 bases and the V segment lost 0 bases, leaving 6 bases of the junction unmatched.

V and J are TRBV27 and TRBJ2-3; 11 nucleotides align to TRBD2. Germline CDR1 MNHEY, CDR2 SMNVEV (reference sequence). Losses at the gene ends were 0 bases for V and 1 base for J; bases not matched to a gene: 18. There are 22 residues in the CDR3. The CDR3 sequence is CASSLSSGGWTSGLGRTDTQYF. The CDR3 DNA is TGTGCCAGCAGTTTATCATCTGGGGGATGGACTAGCGGGTTGGGGCGCACAGATACGCAGTATTTT.

This CDR3 is CAWAGQEETQYF. CDR3 nucleotides: TGTGCCTGGGCAGGACAGGAGGAGACCCAGTACTTC. The V call is TRBV30, the J call TRBJ2-5; TRBD1 matches at 7 bases. Germline CDR1 GTSNPN, CDR2 SVGIG (reference sequence). CDR3 size: 12 residues. J gave up 5 bases and V 5 bases, and 5 bases lay outside the gene matches.

On this clone itself: Mismatch with germline at one junction end may stem from a read error. CDR3 coding DNA: TGTGCCAGCAGTTTAGGGGGGGCCCTCTACGAGCAGTACTTC. Translation gives CASSLGGALYEQYF. The chain has TRBV7-9 and TRBJ2-7; possibly TRBD2 for D (7 bases). This CDR3 has 14 amino acids. Germline CDR1 SEHNR, CDR2 FQNEAQ (reference sequence).

V gene TRBV30 combines with J gene TRBJ2-7; weak D call: TRBD2 (6 bases). Per germline, CDR1 GTSNPN and CDR2 SVGIG (reference sequence). V shed 3 bases and J shed 4 bases, with 10 bases lying between them. There are 12 residues in the CDR3. CDR3 bases: TGTGCCTGGAGCGGGCGGGGATACGAGCAGTACTTC. It specifies CAWSGRGYEQYF.

V usage is TRBV6-6 and J usage is TRBJ2-5, with 8 nucleotides matching TRBD1. J gave up 5 bases and V 5 bases, and 7 bases lay outside the gene matches. This CDR3 is 14 amino acids long. Germline V lookup: CDR1 MNHNY, CDR2 SVGAGI (reference sequence). CDR3 sequence reads: CASSDGQGGETQYF. The CDR3 DNA reads TGTGCCAGCAGTGACGGACAGGGCGGGGAGACCCAGTACTTC.

The chain has TRBV9 and TRBJ2-1, with 9 positions matching TRBD2. This CDR3 comprises 14 residues. Per the germline V gene, CDR1 is SGDLS and CDR2 is YYNGEE. The ends lost 5 bases at V and 5 bases at J; junction bases unmatched: 5. CDR3 sequence (DNA): TGTGCCAGCAGTGCGAGCGGGAGGCACAATGAGCAGTTCTTC. Its protein product is CASSASGRHNEQFF.

The CDR3 here is CASRLLKGASYEQYF. In DNA form, the CDR3 reads TGCGCCAGCAGGCTCCTGAAGGGGGCCTCCTACGAGCAGTACTTC. The chain couples TRBV10-2 to TRBJ2-7; 7 bases map to TRBD1. The CDR3 covers 15 residues. Germline V lookup: CDR1 WSHSY, CDR2 SAAADI. The V gene end was trimmed by 6 bases and the J gene end by 0 bases; junction bases not matched to a gene: 8.

The chain is built from TRBV5-6 and TRBJ2-1; 12 nucleotides align to TRBD2. Germline CDR1 is SGHDT and CDR2 is YYEEEE. The CDR3 runs to 16 residues. J gave up 5 bases and V 4 bases, and 7 bases lay outside the gene matches. The CDR3 sequence: CASSTRTSGIDNEQFF. The CDR3 coding sequence is TGTGCCAGCAGCACCAGGACTAGCGGGATTGACAATGAGCAGTTCTTC.

DNA of the CDR3: TGTGCCAGCAGCTTCACAGGGCCCCCCTACAATGAGCAGTTCTTC. Translating it yields CASSFTGPPYNEQFF. The chain combines TRBV7-6 with TRBJ2-1, with TRBD1 as a possible D gene (6 bases). Per germline, CDR1 SGHVS and CDR2 FNYEAQ. V shed 3 bases and J shed 2 bases, with 11 bases lying between them. The CDR3 runs to 15 residues.

The chain links TRBV21-1 to TRBJ1-1. TRBV21-1 corresponds to a pseudogene. This CDR3 has 15 amino acids. The CDR3 DNA is TGTGCCAGCAGCAAAGGGGGAGGGCGGAACACTGAAGCTTTCTTT. This encodes CASSKGGGRNTEAFF.